This T cell receptor beta chain was retrieved from a study of identical twins. This clonotype was observed a few times. Its antigen remains unidentified. Regarding the study as a whole: A cross-sectional statistical analysis, not follow-up of the same donors, supported the conclusions. Twins' surplus sharing was weaker for beta out-of-frame sequences. Fewer insertions were carried by abundant cord blood beta clonotypes, but none was seen in memory repertoires.

A template switching step contributed a universal primer site, while unique molecular identifiers were present in the cDNA. TCRdb re-derived calls from the 5' RACE reads in MiXCR, one entry per CDR3 protein. The data contain fewer than 550,000 distinct CDR3 sequences, approximately 16% of them singletons. This same sample was also taken into another study, of yellow fever vaccine responses in identical twins.

This TCR was recovered from a young woman in good health. Sequencing was carried out using CD4+ T cells sorted from blood.

The CDR3 nucleotides are TGTGCCAGCAGCTTAGGCAGGGCGGAGTTAGAGCATTTT. Amino acid sequence: CASSLGRAELEHF. The rearrangement joins TRBV7-2 to TRBJ1-5; D may be TRBD1 (5 bases). This CDR3 region has 13 residues. Trimming stripped 1 base from V and 14 bases from J, with 15 bases between. Germline V gene sequence: CDR1 SGHTA, CDR2 FQGNSA.